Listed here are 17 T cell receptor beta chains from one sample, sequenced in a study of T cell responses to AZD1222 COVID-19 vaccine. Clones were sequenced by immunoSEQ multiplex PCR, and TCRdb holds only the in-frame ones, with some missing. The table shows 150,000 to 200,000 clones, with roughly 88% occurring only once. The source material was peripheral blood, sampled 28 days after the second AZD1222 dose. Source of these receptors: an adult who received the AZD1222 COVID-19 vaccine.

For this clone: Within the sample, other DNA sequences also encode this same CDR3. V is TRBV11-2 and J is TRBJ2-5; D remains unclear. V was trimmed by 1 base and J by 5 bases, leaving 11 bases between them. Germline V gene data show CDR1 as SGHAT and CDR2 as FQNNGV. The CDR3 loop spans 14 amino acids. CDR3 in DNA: TGTGCCAGCAGCTTAGGTCCCGGCAGGGAGACCCAGTACTTC. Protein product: CASSLGPGRETQYF.

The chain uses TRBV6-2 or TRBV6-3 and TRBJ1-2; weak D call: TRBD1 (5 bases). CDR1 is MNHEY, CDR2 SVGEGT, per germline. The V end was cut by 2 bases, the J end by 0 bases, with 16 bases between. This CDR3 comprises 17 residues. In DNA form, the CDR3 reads TGTGCCAGCAGTTACCTTACTCGGGGACTTTCTAACTATGGCTACACCTTC. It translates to CASSYLTRGLSNYGYTF.

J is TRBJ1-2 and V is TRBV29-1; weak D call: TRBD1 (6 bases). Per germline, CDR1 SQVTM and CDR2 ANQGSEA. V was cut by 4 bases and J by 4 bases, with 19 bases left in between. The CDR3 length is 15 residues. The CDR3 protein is CSVALNRDTVYGYTF. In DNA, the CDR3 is TGCAGCGTTGCCCTAAACCGGGACACGGTCTATGGCTACACCTTC.

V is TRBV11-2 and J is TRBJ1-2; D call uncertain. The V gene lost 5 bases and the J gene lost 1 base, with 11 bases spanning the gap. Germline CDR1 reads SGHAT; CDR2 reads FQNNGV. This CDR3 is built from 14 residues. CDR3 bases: TGTGCCAGCAGCCCTGTGGCAGATAACTATGGCTACACCTTC. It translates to CASSPVADNYGYTF.

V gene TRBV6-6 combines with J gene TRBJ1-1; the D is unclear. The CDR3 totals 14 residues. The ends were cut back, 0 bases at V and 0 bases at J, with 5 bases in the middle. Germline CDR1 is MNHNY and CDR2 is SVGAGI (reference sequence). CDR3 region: CASSYSGMNTEAFF. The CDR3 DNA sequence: TGTGCCAGCAGTTACTCGGGAATGAACACTGAAGCTTTCTTT.

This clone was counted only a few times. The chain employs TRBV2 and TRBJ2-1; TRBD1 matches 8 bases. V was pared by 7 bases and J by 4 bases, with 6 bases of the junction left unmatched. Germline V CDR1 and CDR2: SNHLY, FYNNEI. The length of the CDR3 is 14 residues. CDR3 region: CASTRDRSYNEQFF. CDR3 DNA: TGTGCCAGCACCCGGGACAGGTCGTACAATGAGCAGTTCTTC.

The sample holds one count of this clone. The CDR3 bases are TGTGCCAGCAGGTTTGGGCCTACGGACACCGGGGAGCTGTTTTTT. As protein: CASRFGPTDTGELFF. This chain joins TRBV6-5 and TRBJ2-2; D unclear. With 6 bases removed from V and 3 bases from J, the gap between germline ends came to 14 bases. Germline CDR1 and CDR2: MNHEY and SVGAGI. The CDR3 runs to 15 residues.

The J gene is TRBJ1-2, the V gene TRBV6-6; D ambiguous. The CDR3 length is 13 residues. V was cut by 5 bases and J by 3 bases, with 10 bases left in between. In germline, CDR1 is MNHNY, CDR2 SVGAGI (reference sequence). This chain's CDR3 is CASSQLPDYGYTF. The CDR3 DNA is TGTGCCAGCAGTCAACTACCGGACTATGGCTACACCTTC.

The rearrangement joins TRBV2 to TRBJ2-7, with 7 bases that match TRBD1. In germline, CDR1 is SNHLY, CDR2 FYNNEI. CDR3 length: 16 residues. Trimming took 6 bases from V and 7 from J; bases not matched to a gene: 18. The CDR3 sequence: CASRALGETGAREQYF. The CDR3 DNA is TGTGCCAGCAGGGCCCTGGGGGAAACAGGGGCTAGGGAGCAGTACTTC.

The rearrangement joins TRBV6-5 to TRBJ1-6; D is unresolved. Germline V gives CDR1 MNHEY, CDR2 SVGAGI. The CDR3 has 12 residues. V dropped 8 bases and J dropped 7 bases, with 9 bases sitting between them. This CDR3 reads CASRFGNSPLHF. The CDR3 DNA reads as TGTGCCAGCCGGTTTGGGAATTCACCCCTCCACTTT.

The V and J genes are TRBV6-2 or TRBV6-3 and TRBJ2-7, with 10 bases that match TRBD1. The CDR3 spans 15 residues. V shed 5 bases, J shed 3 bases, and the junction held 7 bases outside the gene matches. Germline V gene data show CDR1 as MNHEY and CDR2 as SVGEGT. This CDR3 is CASSDSGTGVYEQYF. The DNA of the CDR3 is TGTGCCAGCAGTGATTCCGGGACAGGGGTCTACGAGCAGTACTTC.

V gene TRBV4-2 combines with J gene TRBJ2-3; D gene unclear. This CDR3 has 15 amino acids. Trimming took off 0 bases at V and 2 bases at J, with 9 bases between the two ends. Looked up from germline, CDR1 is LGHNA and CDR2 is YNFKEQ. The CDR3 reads CASSQDPRTTDTQYF. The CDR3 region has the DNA TGTGCCAGCAGCCAAGATCCACGCACCACAGATACGCAGTATTTT.

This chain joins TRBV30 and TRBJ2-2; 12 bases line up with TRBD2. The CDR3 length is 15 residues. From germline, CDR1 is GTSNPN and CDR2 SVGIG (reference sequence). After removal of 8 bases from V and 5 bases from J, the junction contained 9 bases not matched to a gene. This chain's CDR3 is CAGQGTSGQTGELFF. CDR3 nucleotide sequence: TGTGCCGGACAAGGGACTAGCGGGCAAACCGGGGAGCTGTTTTTT. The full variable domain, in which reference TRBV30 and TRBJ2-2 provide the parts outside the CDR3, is SQTIHQWPATLVQPVGSPLSLECTVEGTSNPNLYWYRQAAGRGLQLLFYSVGIGQISSEVPQNLSASRPQDRQFILSSKKLLLSDSGFYLCAGQGTSGQTGELFFGEGSRLTVL.

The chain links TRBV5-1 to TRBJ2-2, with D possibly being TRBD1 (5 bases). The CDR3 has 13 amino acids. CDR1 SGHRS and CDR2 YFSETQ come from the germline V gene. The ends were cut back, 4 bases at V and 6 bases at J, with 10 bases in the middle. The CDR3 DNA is TGCGCCAGCAGCCGAGAAGGGGCCGGGGAGCTGTTTTTT. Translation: CASSREGAGELFF.

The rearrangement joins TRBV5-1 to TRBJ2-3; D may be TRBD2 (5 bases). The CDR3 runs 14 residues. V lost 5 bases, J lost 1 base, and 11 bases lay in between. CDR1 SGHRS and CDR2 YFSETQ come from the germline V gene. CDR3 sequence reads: CASRPGLGTDTQYF. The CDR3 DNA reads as TGCGCCAGCAGACCCGGACTGGGCACAGATACGCAGTATTTT.

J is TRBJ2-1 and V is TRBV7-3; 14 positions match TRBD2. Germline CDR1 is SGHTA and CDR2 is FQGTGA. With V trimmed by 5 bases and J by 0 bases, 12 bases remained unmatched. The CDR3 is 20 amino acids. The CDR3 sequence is CASSGSGLAGATSSYNEQFF. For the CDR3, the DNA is TGTGCCAGCAGCGGATCGGGACTAGCGGGGGCAACGAGCTCCTACAATGAGCAGTTCTTC.

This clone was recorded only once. The CDR3: CASSYSLALNTGELFF. In DNA form, the CDR3 reads TGTGCCAGCAGTTACTCTCTAGCCCTGAACACCGGGGAGCTGTTTTTT. V and J are TRBV6-2 or TRBV6-3 and TRBJ2-2, with D perhaps matching TRBD2 (5 bases). There are 16 residues in the CDR3. Germline loops: CDR1 MNHEY, CDR2 SVGEGT. V lost 0 bases and J 1 base, leaving 9 bases between the germline ends.